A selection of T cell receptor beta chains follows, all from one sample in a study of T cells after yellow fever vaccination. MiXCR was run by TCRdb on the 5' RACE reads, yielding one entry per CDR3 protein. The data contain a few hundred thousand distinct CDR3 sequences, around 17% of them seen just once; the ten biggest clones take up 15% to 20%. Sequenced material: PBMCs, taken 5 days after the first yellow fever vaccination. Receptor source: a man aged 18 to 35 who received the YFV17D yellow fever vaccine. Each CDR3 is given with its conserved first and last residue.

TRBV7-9	CASSIYRETGDTEAFF
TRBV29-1	CSVVQGAINEQFF
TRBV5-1	CASSEDSSYNSPLHF
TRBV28	CASSTGQGSKRDEQFF
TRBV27	CASSGGGGLYGYTF
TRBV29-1	CSVWGGRSGANVLTF
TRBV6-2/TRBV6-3	CASSSSRGPPQYF
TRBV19	CASSIGLTTDTQYF
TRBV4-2	CASSQNGGAPNTGELFF
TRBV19	CATKDRQNTEAFF
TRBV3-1	CASSQDGSAQYF
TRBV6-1	CASSPYPGRSYEQYF
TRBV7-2	CASSLGTTGPFYEQYF
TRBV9	CASNLQGEETQYF
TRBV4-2	CASSQDFVLNEQFF
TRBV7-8	CASSPPGLGEEGEAFF
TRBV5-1	CASSLGRNSNYGYTF
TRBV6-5	CASSYSSGDEQYF
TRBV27	CASSLSGGDRNQPQHF
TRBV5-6	CASSLDGGRTDTQYF
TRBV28	CASRDLNTGELFF
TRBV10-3	CAIRRDSNTGELFF
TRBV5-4	CASSLRLAGSGTDTQYF
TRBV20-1	CSVEAAWNSPLHF
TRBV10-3	CAISESLAGDHSYEQYF
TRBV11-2	CASSVDRGGNQPQHF
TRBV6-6	CASSQRDSYEQYF
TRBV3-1	CASSFTSGGLETQYF
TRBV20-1	CSANDPPNTSGDLQETQYF
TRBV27	CASSYSGTSGIEQFF
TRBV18	CASSPEETRPGYTF
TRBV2	CASSVSAADEQYF
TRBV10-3	CAISDVSNYGYTF
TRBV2	CASSRGLGDIQYF
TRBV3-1	CASSPTSGSWDTQYF
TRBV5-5	CASSPGGVPYSNQPQHF
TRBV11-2	CASSLGGEWGNIQYF
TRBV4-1	CASSQDKGVPYEQYF
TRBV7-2	CASEGTRDRHYNEQFF
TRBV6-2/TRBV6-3	CASSLTSGGIQETQYF
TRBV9	CASSVDAGFQETQYF
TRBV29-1	CSVEDPGLAAYTDTQYF
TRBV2	CASGPTGLRQPQHF
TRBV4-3	CASSTGAGTSIFGELFF
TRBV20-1	CSCEGTDTQYF